This T cell receptor beta chain was identified during a study of cytotoxic CD8 clonotypes in ibrutinib-treated CLL (dated by TCRdb to the early 2020s). Looking at the study overall: The cohort included around 15 treatment-naive and some 10 relapsed/refractory patients; 17 were IGHV unmutated. Responses were partial in some 24 patients and complete in 2; after median around 72 months follow-up, roughly 14 stayed in remission and about twelve progressed. Samples at response were collected after a median of approximately twelve months of treatment, with a range of about 6 to 36 months. On average, each sample had hundreds of thousands of productive templates and 96,000 or so productive rearrangements. Of the 70 to 90 people in the trial, 25 to 30 had longitudinal samples available. Cryopreserved peripheral blood mononuclear cells were obtained before treatment, at response, and at either sustained remission or disease progression. Patients were still on ibrutinib when every remission and progressive disease sample was collected.

Sample time point, as interpreted from the label and publication: progressive disease on ibrutinib. For TCR beta library preparation, roughly 1.8 micrograms of genomic DNA was extracted from cryopreserved PBMCs. High-throughput TCR beta sequencing was performed on longitudinal blood samples from CLL patients receiving ibrutinib monotherapy. Patients were enrolled in a phase 2 open-label single-center ibrutinib monotherapy trial. A MiSeq instrument was used for deep resolution sequencing, which targeted depths ranging from 1 in 1 million up to 1 in 200,000 T cells, with coverage averaging 10x for each clonotype. TCR beta libraries were generated with the immunoSEQ hsTCRB Kit. The paper's data handling went like this. The data were analyzed with ImmunoSEQ Analyzer and ImmunoSEQ Data Assistant, and V, D and J gene assignments followed IMGT definitions. Clonality, which ranges from 0 to 1, was calculated by subtracting the normalized Shannon entropy of productive rearrangement frequencies from one. Only overrepresented clonotypes making up at least 0.05% of the repertoire of each patient were included in the public clonotype analysis. Repertoires from more than ten age-matched healthy donors in immuneACCESS were used as clonality controls. This is the immuneACCESS table as TCRdb keeps it, with only in-frame sequences that have V and J called. A part of the clones is gone; compared with another copy, unresolved V genes explain less than half, and the rest is unexplained. V and J calls and clone size come straight from that table; D and trimming were deduced from the DNA. The sample table contains approximately 280,000 clones; only one count was recorded for 76% of them. Together, the top ten hold about 5.8% of the sample.

About this clone: Its antigen target is currently unknown. Qualities for individual bases were not recorded, and no much larger clone is one base off.

Broad study findings and their caveats: Public clonotypes were rare and either contracted or stayed stable during treatment, and the rise in clonality at ibrutinib response reflected the expansion of private clonotypes. Lymph node repertoires were not examined, and the timing of sampling was not matched between patients in sustained remission and those whose disease progressed. Clonality increased at ibrutinib response, stayed stable in sustained remission, and fell back toward baseline at progression. Baseline clonality exceeded that of age-matched healthy donors and correlated strongly with circulating CD8+ T-cell counts.

CDR1 and CDR2 were assigned from the germline V gene as SGDLS and YYNGEE. The CDR3 contains 16 residues, cysteine and phenylalanine counted. CDR3 DNA only is kept here, 48 bases in frame from base 1. Trimmed from V: 4 bases; trimmed from J: 5 bases; junction bases lacking a gene match: 15. Source: PBMCs, taken at disease progression, from a patient treated with ibrutinib. This chain is built from TRBV9 and TRBJ2-7, and 7 junctional nucleotides match TRBD2. The TCR comes from a human donor with chronic lymphocytic leukemia. The sequenced DNA: TGTGCCAGCAGCCCCCGTCGCGGGGGTGGGTACCACGAGCAGTACTTC. The translation is CASSPRRGGGYHEQYF.